The 20 T cell receptor beta chains given below trace back to one sample, sequenced in a study of neurological immune-mediated disorders. TCRdb recomputed calls from the 5' RACE reads with MiXCR, one row per CDR3 protein. This table holds tens of thousands of distinct CDR3 sequences, 3.5% to 5.5% found once. The sequencing sample was made of PBMCs. The source of these receptors is a young man with multiple sclerosis.

This clonotype was counted ten times or more. The V gene is TRBV12-3 or TRBV12-4, the J gene TRBJ2-2; D is uncertain. This CDR3 spans 11 amino acids. The V gene lost 6 bases and the J gene lost 9 bases, with 8 bases spanning the gap. For the CDR3, the DNA is TGTGCCAGCAGCCCTGCCCGGGAGCTGTTTTTT. Translation: CASSPARELFF.

This clonotype was seen a handful of times. V and J are TRBV20-1 and TRBJ1-1; perhaps TRBD1 as D (5 bases). Trimming removed 6 bases from V and 1 base from J, with 6 bases in between. The CDR3 covers 11 residues. CDR1 and CDR2 from the germline V gene are DFQATT and SNEGSKA (reference sequence). The CDR3 sequence: CSAGGNTEAFF. The CDR3 nucleotides are TGCAGTGCCGGGGGGAACACTGAAGCTTTCTTT.

In the case of this clonotype: This may be a read error: a much more frequent sequence differs by one nucleotide. This sequence joins TRBV20-1 and TRBJ2-7; TRBD2 aligns across 11 bases. The J call is in doubt because the DNA end fits TRBJ2-1 better. Looked up from germline, CDR1 is DFQATT and CDR2 is SNEGSKA (reference sequence). The CDR3 covers 14 residues. In DNA, the CDR3 is TGCAGTGCTAGAAATAGCGGGGGGGCCTCCGAGCAGTTCTTC. Translating gives CSARNSGGASEQFF.

This clonotype has a count of ten or more. The chain has TRBV20-1 and TRBJ2-3; 7 nucleotides match TRBD2. There are 14 residues in the CDR3. Germline CDR1 and CDR2: DFQATT and SNEGSKA (reference sequence). The V segment lost 4 bases and the J segment 4 bases; nucleotides outside the gene matches: 8. The CDR3 DNA reads TGCAGTGCTACCGGAAAGCGGGGATCAGATACGCAGTATTTT. Protein sequence: CSATGKRGSDTQYF.

This clonotype turned up a few times. V is TRBV18 and J is TRBJ1-5; 9 nucleotides align to TRBD1. V gave up 5 bases and J gave up 2 bases; unmatched junction bases: 1. CDR3 length: 14 amino acids. Germline assignment: CDR1 KGHSH and CDR2 LQKENI. CDR3 nucleotide sequence: TGTGCCAGCTCAGACAGGGGGGGCAATCAGCCCCAGCATTTT. Translation gives CASSDRGGNQPQHF.

This clonotype has ten or more counts. An end of the junction differs from the germline gene, which may be a read error. The chain recombines TRBV2 with TRBJ1-1; TRBD1 might be the D (6 bases). The germline V gene has CDR1 SNHLY and CDR2 FYNNEI. The CDR3 consists of 13 residues. CDR3 protein: CGGGSGGNTEAFF. CDR3 nucleotide sequence: TGCGGAGGGGGGTCTGGTGGAAACACTGAAGCTTTCTTT.

This chain joins TRBV5-1 and TRBJ1-1, with 8 bases identical to TRBD1. The CDR3 has 13 residues. V lost 3 bases, J lost 3 bases, and 1 base stayed unmatched. CDR1 and CDR2 from the germline V gene are SGHRS and YFSETQ. CDR3 DNA: TGCGCCAGCAGCTCGGGACAGGACACTGAAGCTTTCTTT. The encoded protein is CASSSGQDTEAFF.

In its sample, this clonotype was seen many times. The chain employs TRBV11-2 and TRBJ1-5; D is uncertain. Germline V lookup: CDR1 SGHAT, CDR2 FQNNGV. This CDR3 contains 15 residues. Trimming removed 1 base at V and 4 bases at J, with 11 bases between. The DNA for the CDR3 is TGTGCCAGCAGCTTAGCCACAGAGGGTAATCAGCCCCAGCATTTT. Its protein product is CASSLATEGNQPQHF.

The sample holds many counts of this clonotype. This chain connects TRBV12-3 or TRBV12-4 to TRBJ2-1; 7 nucleotides agree with TRBD2. The CDR3 has 15 amino acids. After removal of 5 bases from V and 1 base from J, the junction contained 5 bases not matched to a gene. The CDR3 DNA sequence: TGTGCCAGCAGTGCCTACGGGGGGTCCTACAATGAGCAGTTCTTC. Protein product: CASSAYGGSYNEQFF.

Ten or more counts support this clonotype. This chain links TRBV25-1 with TRBJ1-6; D is ambiguous. Germline V lookup: CDR1 MGHDK, CDR2 SYGVNS. The CDR3 extends over 15 amino acids. V lost 4 bases, J lost 0 bases, and 7 bases lay in between. The CDR3 bases are TGTGCCAGCAGTGCGGGGAGCTCCTATAATTCACCCCTCCACTTT. Its protein is CASSAGSSYNSPLHF.

This clonotype was recorded many times. The J gene is TRBJ2-5, the V gene TRBV12-3 or TRBV12-4, with a weak D call TRBD2 (5 bases). V lost 5 bases, J lost 5 bases, and 12 bases lay in between. There are 13 residues in the CDR3. The CDR3 reads CASSPIREETQYF. CDR3 DNA: TGTGCCAGCAGTCCCATAAGGGAGGAGACCCAGTACTTC.

This chain joins TRBV30 and TRBJ1-1; D not certain. CDR3 size: 15 residues. The V and J ends lost 2 bases and 0 bases respectively, with 13 bases between them. The germline V gene encodes CDR1 GTSNPN and CDR2 SVGIG (reference sequence). This chain's CDR3 is CAWSPLTYLNTEAFF. The CDR3 nucleotides read TGTGCCTGGAGTCCACTGACATATTTGAACACTGAAGCTTTCTTT.

This clonotype showed up many times. This chain uses TRBV27 with TRBJ1-5; D unresolved. Germline CDR1 is MNHEY and CDR2 is SMNVEV (reference sequence). V dropped 5 bases and J dropped 0 bases, with 2 bases sitting between them. The CDR3 consists of 12 residues. The CDR3 sequence: CASSHSNQPQHF. The CDR3 coding sequence is TGTGCCAGCAGTCATAGCAATCAGCCCCAGCATTTT.

The table lists this clonotype with a few counts. This chain links TRBV6-5 with TRBJ1-2; TRBD1 matches 8 bases. With V trimmed by 2 bases and J by 0 bases, 2 bases remained unmatched. The germline V gene has CDR1 MNHEY and CDR2 SVGAGI. The CDR3 contains 15 residues. Here the CDR3 reads CASSYTRGPNYGYTF. The DNA of the CDR3 is TGTGCCAGCAGTTACACCAGGGGGCCTAACTATGGCTACACCTTC.

This clonotype was counted only a few times. The chain has TRBV30 and TRBJ2-2, with unresolved D. V gave up 2 bases and J gave up 5 bases, with 12 bases separating them. The CDR3 totals 14 residues. Germline CDR1 and CDR2: GTSNPN and SVGIG (reference sequence). The CDR3 spells CAWSPTQATGELFF. In nucleotides, the CDR3 is TGTGCCTGGAGTCCGACCCAGGCAACCGGGGAGCTGTTTTTT.

This clonotype has at least ten counts. V usage is TRBV5-1 and J usage is TRBJ2-5; D possibly corresponds to TRBD1 (5 bases). Germline loops: CDR1 SGHRS, CDR2 YFSETQ. This CDR3 spans 14 amino acids. Between the trimmed V and J ends, which lost 3 bases and 3 bases, there was a span of 12 bases. The CDR3 region has the DNA TGCGCCAGCAGCTCCCAGGGTACAGAAGAGACCCAGTACTTC. The encoded protein is CASSSQGTEETQYF.

This clonotype has ten or more counts. The chain combines TRBV6-5 with TRBJ1-2, with 9 bases identical to TRBD1. The trim removed 3 bases at V and 8 bases at J, leaving 7 bases unmatched. Germline CDR1 and CDR2: MNHEY and SVGAGI. The CDR3 loop spans 14 amino acids. The CDR3 sequence is CASSYAGTGHGYTF. In nucleotides, the CDR3 is TGTGCCAGCAGTTATGCCGGGACAGGGCACGGCTACACCTTC.

The table lists this clonotype with many counts. J is TRBJ1-2 and V is TRBV12-3 or TRBV12-4; unclear D gene. This CDR3 is 13 amino acids long. V lost 3 bases and J 4 bases, leaving 9 bases between the germline ends. CDR3 nucleotides: TGTGCCAGCAGTTTCAAGAGGAGCTATGGCTACACCTTC. Encoded protein: CASSFKRSYGYTF.

This clonotype was detected only a few times. The V and J genes are TRBV7-9 and TRBJ1-1; TRBD1 matches 12 bases. This CDR3 is built from 19 residues. The V gene end was trimmed by 0 bases and the J gene end by 1 base; junction bases not matched to a gene: 9. Germline CDR1 and CDR2: SEHNR and FQNEAQ (reference sequence). The CDR3: CASSLALTRDRGRNTEAFF. In DNA, the CDR3 is TGTGCCAGCAGCTTAGCGCTGACCCGGGACAGGGGGCGGAACACTGAAGCTTTCTTT.

This clonotype appeared many times. The chain links TRBV20-1 to TRBJ2-1, with 11 bases aligning to TRBD2. The trim removed 3 bases at V and 6 bases at J, leaving 7 bases unmatched. Germline V CDR1 and CDR2: DFQATT, SNEGSKA (reference sequence). The CDR3 is 15 amino acids. CDR3 in DNA: TGCAGTGCTAGGACCCGGCTAGCGGGGGGCAATGAGCAGTTCTTC. Protein product: CSARTRLAGGNEQFF.